This T cell receptor (beta chain) was sequenced in a study of shared clonotypes between healthy human individuals. Study-level information: Ranging from 18 to 49 in age, donors were a couple of women and a few men.

Repertoires were generated with immunoSEQ multiplex PCR, while TCRdb's copy carries only in-frame clones and drops some. The sample contains 2 million to 3 million clones, around nine tenths of which appear only once. CD45RA-negative memory and CD45RA+ naive subsets were split from the CD4+ cells. Between the trimmed V and J ends, which lost 3 bases and 8 bases, there was a span of 13 bases. The CDR3 totals 13 residues. The germline CDR1 and CDR2 sequences are LNHDA and SQIVND (reference sequence). This clone was detected once. Its target is not known. General study findings and limits: A handful of donors shared about 4.8% of their naive CD4 clonotypes. Incomplete sequencing of sorted subsets was indicated by rarefaction despite large depth.

The sequencing sample was made of naive CD4+ T cells sorted from blood. This sample's subset: CD45RA+ positively selected. The chain is built from TRBV19 and TRBJ1-2, with D possibly TRBD1 on 5 matching bases. The TCR comes from a young man in good health. As DNA, the CDR3 is TGTGCCAGTAGTATCGGGACTCCTGGGGGCTACACCTTC. The encoded protein is CASSIGTPGGYTF.